The 5 T cell receptor beta chains in this list originate from one sample, sequenced in a study of early T cells in non-severe SARS-CoV-2 infection. From the 5' RACE reads, TCRdb called clonotypes with MiXCR, one entry per CDR3 protein. This sample has about 49,000 distinct CDR3 sequences, with roughly 10% found just once. The specimen sequenced was whole blood. Source of these receptors: an adult who was a healthcare worker with PCR-confirmed SARS-CoV-2 infection or an uninfected control (not recorded which).

The rearrangement uses TRBV4-3 and TRBJ2-1; 10 bases are shared with TRBD2. The trim removed 0 bases at V and 7 bases at J, leaving 6 bases unmatched. CDR3 length: 16 residues. CDR1 LGHNA and CDR2 YSLEER come from the germline V gene. The CDR3 DNA reads as TGCGCCAGCAGCCAAGATCTGAGCGGGAGGGGTAATGAGCAGTTCTTC. It yields the protein CASSQDLSGRGNEQFF.

The table lists this clonotype with many counts. The chain links TRBV20-1 to TRBJ2-7, with TRBD1 matching over 8 bases. J lost 7 bases, V lost 4 bases, and 12 bases had no gene match. CDR1 is DFQATT and CDR2 is SNEGSKA in the germline V gene (reference sequence). The CDR3 has 14 residues. The CDR3 coding sequence is TGCAGTGCTACCTCGTGGACAGGGATGGGGGAGCAGTACTTC. Its protein product is CSATSWTGMGEQYF.

This clonotype was recorded a few times. The rearrangement links TRBV5-4 to TRBJ2-3; 9 bases are a match to TRBD2. The J segment lost 5 bases and the V segment lost 5 bases, leaving 9 bases of the junction unmatched. The CDR3 extends over 15 amino acids. The germline gives CDR1 SGHNT, CDR2 YYREEE (reference sequence). CDR3 DNA: TGTGCCAGCAGGGTGATAGCGGGAGTGCAAGATACGCAGTATTTT. Encoded protein: CASRVIAGVQDTQYF.

This clonotype was counted only a few times. An end of the junction does not agree with germline; a read error may underlie this. The chain carries TRBV6-9 and TRBJ1-6; D unclear. The CDR3 consists of 12 residues. Germline CDR1 MNHGY, CDR2 SVAAGI. CDR3 region: CASSSFNSPLHF. CDR3 nucleotide sequence: TGTGCCAGCAGTTCCTTTAATTCACCCCTCCACTTT.

This chain joins TRBV29-1 and TRBJ2-7; TRBD1 matches at 7 bases. This CDR3 has 13 residues. Trimming cost V 4 bases and J 5 bases; bases outside gene matches: 8. Germline CDR1 and CDR2: SQVTM and ANQGSEA. The CDR3 reads CSVVVGGRDEQYF. CDR3 bases: TGCAGCGTTGTAGTAGGGGGCAGGGACGAGCAGTACTTC.